The sequence of this T cell receptor beta chain was determined in a study of CD8 T cells in Susac syndrome. General study points: The relatively small number of individuals in the TCR sequencing and HLA analysis was acknowledged by the study.

Trimming left V 5 bases short and J 7 bases short, with 14 bases between. The CDR3 totals 13 residues. As to this clonotype: The antigen is undetermined.

Reverse transcription of about 0.5 to 1 ug RNA was carried out with random hexamers. By means of immunoSEQ multiplex PCR, TCR beta CDR3 spanning 54 Vbeta and 13 Jbeta underwent amplification. Via MiXCR, TCRdb re-called the immunoSEQ multiplex PCR reads, giving one row per CDR3 protein. The sample has about 160,000 distinct CDR3 sequences; approximately 94% are singletons. The multiple sclerosis controls were treatment-naive patients, and their relapsing-remitting disease was stable or active. Negative isolation yielded CD8+ and CD4+ T cells; FACS enriched TEMRA cells. The TCR originated in a human donor with multiple sclerosis. V usage is TRBV12-3 or TRBV12-4 and J usage is TRBJ2-5; weak D call: TRBD2 (5 bases). The material sequenced was CD4+ T cells from PBMCs. CDR3 nucleotide sequence: TGTGCCAGCAGTCAGACCCCCACTAGGACCCAGTACTTC. Its protein product is CASSQTPTRTQYF.